The next 29 T cell receptor beta chains were all read from a single sample in a study of tumor-infiltrating lymphocytes in primary liver carcinoma. Total RNA (roughly 540 ng) served as template for TCR beta cDNA synthesis primed by a constant-region primer. Slightly modified ARM-PCR, run as three nested multiplex PCR rounds, produced the TCR beta libraries. For approximately 11 cycles apiece, the opening two PCR rounds ran with TRBV1-TRBV30 forward primers and a C-beta reverse primer. TCRdb passed the multiplex PCR reads through MiXCR, listing each CDR3 protein once. The data hold tens of thousands of distinct CDR3 sequences, with 65% to 85% observed a single time. The source material, about 17-31 mg of unsorted bulk tissue, was used to co-extract RNA and DNA. The sample comprised liver tumor tissue from sampling region 4. Subset reported: tumor region T4, right-lateral pole. The receptor set was obtained from a woman aged 25-40 years with primary liver carcinoma and hepatitis B virus infection.

In this sample, this clonotype turned up a few times. This likely comes from a read error, as the CDR3 has no conserved phenylalanine or tryptophan at its end. The genes are TRBV11-2 and TRBJ2-5; maybe TRBD1 (5 bases). The CDR3 sequence is 13 residues long. Germline CDR1 reads SGHAT; CDR2 reads FQNNGV. The CDR3 nucleotides read TGTACCAGCAACCCTAGACAGATAGAGACCCAGTACGTC. Translation gives CTSNPRQIETQYV.

This clonotype has only one observation. This may be a read error: a much more frequent sequence differs by one nucleotide. This chain joins TRBV5-5 and TRBJ2-3; weak D call: TRBD1 (5 bases). The CDR3 runs 15 residues. CDR1 SGHKS and CDR2 YYEKEE come from the germline V gene (reference sequence). The CDR3 nucleotides read TGTGCCAGCAGCTTAATAGGGTGGGGCACAGATATGCAGTATTTT. Protein: CASSLIGWGTDMQYF. Combining the CDR3 with reference TRBV5-5 and TRBJ2-3 gives the whole variable domain DAGVTQSPTHLIKTRGQQVTLRCSPISGHKSVSWYQQVLGQGPQFIFQYYEKEERGRGNFPDRFSARQFPNYSSELNVNALLLGDSALYLCASSLIGWGTDMQYFGPGTRLTVL.

Regarding this clonotype: At one end, the junction sequence differs from germline, possibly due to a read error. The gene calls are TRBV7-8 and TRBJ2-7; D is undetermined. This CDR3 region has 18 residues. Germline V CDR1 and CDR2: SGHVS, FQNEAQ. CDR3 in DNA: TGTGCCAGAAGCTCGGGTCGCGGTCGTATTATGAGCTCCTACGAGCAATACTTC. It is translated as CARSSGRGRIMSSYEQYF.

Points on this clonotype: It is likely a read error, because the conserved phenylalanine at the end of the CDR3 is missing. The rearrangement uses TRBV30 and TRBJ2-5; no reliable D call. The CDR3 totals 15 residues. V gave up 4 bases and J gave up 7 bases, with 22 bases separating them. CDR1 and CDR2 (germline): GTSNPN, SVGIG (reference sequence). CDR3 amino acids: CAWKVLGAALGTQYL. The CDR3 DNA reads as TGTGCCTGGAAGGTCCTGGGCGCCGCCCTAGGGACCCAGTACCTC.

This clonotype has a handful of counts. Likely a read error: the CDR3 ends without its conserved phenylalanine or tryptophan. The chain combines TRBV12-3 or TRBV12-4 with TRBJ2-5, with D tentatively TRBD2 (6 bases). This CDR3 contains 15 residues. The CDR3 spells CAGSTYPGSEEIQYL. CDR3 DNA: TGTGCCGGCAGCACCTACCCCGGGAGCGAAGAGATCCAGTACCTC.

This clonotype was seen only a few times. The chain employs TRBV6-2 or TRBV6-3 and TRBJ2-7, with TRBD2 identical over 8 bases. Germline CDR1 is MNHEY and CDR2 is SVGEGT. The V segment lost 9 bases and the J segment 0 bases; nucleotides outside the gene matches: 4. This CDR3 is 13 amino acids long. The CDR3 sequence is CASYGRVSYEQYF. The CDR3 bases are TGTGCCAGTTACGGGAGGGTCTCCTACGAGCAGTACTTC.

The chain combines TRBV7-2 with TRBJ2-1; D remains ambiguous. The CDR3 contains 15 residues. V was pared by 1 base and J by 7 bases, with 14 bases between. Germline V gives CDR1 SGHTA, CDR2 FQGNSA. The CDR3 is CASSLGTLIQNEQFF. The CDR3 DNA reads as TGTGCCAGCAGCTTAGGGACCCTAATTCAGAATGAGCAGTTCTTC.

To note about this clonotype: Because it lacks the conserved phenylalanine or tryptophan at the end, this CDR3 is likely a read error. This chain links TRBV28 with TRBJ2-2, with 9 bases aligning to TRBD2. The CDR3 is 15 amino acids. Germline-derived CDR1 and CDR2 are MDHEN and SYDVKM. The V segment lost 7 bases and the J segment 3 bases; nucleotides outside the gene matches: 6. The CDR3 coding sequence is TGTGCCAGCAATGGCGGGAGGGTCGACACCGGGGAGCTGTTTTTA. This gives the protein CASNGGRVDTGELFL.

A note on this clonotype: One end of the junction does not line up with germline, which may come from a read error. The rearrangement joins TRBV4-2 to TRBJ2-4; the match to TRBD1 covers 8 bases. The CDR3 has 20 residues. Germline values: CDR1 LGHNA, CDR2 YNFKEQ. In DNA, the CDR3 is TGTGCCAGCAGCCAAGATTGGGGACAGGCTGTTTCTCTAGCTAAAAACATTCGGTACTTC. Translating it yields CASSQDWGQAVSLAKNIRYF.

The chain has TRBV4-1 and TRBJ2-5; perhaps TRBD2 as D (5 bases). There are 14 residues in the CDR3. V dropped 3 bases and J dropped 14 bases, with 22 bases sitting between them. CDR1 and CDR2 from the germline V gene are MGHRA and YSYEKL. CDR3 DNA sequence: TGCGCCAGCAGCCAGGAAGAGAGGGCCGTGACCCGATACTTC. This translates into CASSQEERAVTRYF.

Concerning this clonotype: This CDR3 fails to terminate in the conserved phenylalanine or tryptophan, so it likely reflects a read error. The chain recombines TRBV4-3 with TRBJ2-1, with D possibly TRBD2 on 6 matching bases. CDR1 LGHNA and CDR2 YSLEER come from the germline V gene. Trimming left V 7 bases short and J 0 bases short, with 16 bases between. CDR3 size: 16 residues. The DNA of the CDR3 is TGCGCCAGCATCCAGGATGCGGGAAGCTCCTACAATGAGCAGTTCTTA. It yields the protein CASIQDAGSSYNEQFL.

With respect to this clonotype: The junction and the germline gene differ at one end; a read error may be behind it. The chain couples TRBV7-8 to TRBJ2-7; no clear D. In germline, CDR1 is SGHVS, CDR2 FQNEAQ. The CDR3 is 14 amino acids. In DNA, the CDR3 is TGTGCCAGCGGCTTAGATGCCAGACATTACGAGCAGTACTTC. The encoded protein is CASGLDARHYEQYF.

J is TRBJ1-6 and V is TRBV6-5; D is ambiguous. Germline V lookup: CDR1 MNHEY, CDR2 SVGAGI. This CDR3 is built from 15 residues. This CDR3 reads CARRERIAPLSPLHF. The CDR3 coding sequence is TGTGCTAGGAGGGAAAGGATTGCCCCCCTTTCACCCCTCCACTTT.

As to this clonotype: The germline gene is not matched at one end of the junction; a read error may be the cause. The chain combines TRBV4-3 with TRBJ2-1; the D is unclear. The CDR3 is 16 amino acids. The germline gives CDR1 LGHNA, CDR2 YSLEER. CDR3 residues: CASSQVWDYAYNEQFF. In DNA, the CDR3 is TGCGCCAGTAGCCAAGTTTGGGATTACGCCTACAATGAGCAGTTCTTC.

This clonotype appeared a single time. At one end the junction does not follow the germline gene, possibly because of a read error. The CDR3 bases are TGTGCCAGCAGTTTCAGGAGTAGTTGGCATCAGGCCCAGCATTTT. Protein: CASSFRSSWHQAQHF. The rearrangement joins TRBV28 to TRBJ1-5; unclear D gene. This CDR3 has 15 residues. CDR1 is MDHEN, CDR2 SYDVKM, per germline.

As to this clonotype: With a much larger clone just one base away, this may be a read error. The gene calls are TRBV11-2 and TRBJ1-3; 7 bases match TRBD1. The CDR3 covers 11 residues. Trimming took 5 bases from V and 16 from J; bases not matched to a gene: 8. Germline V gene lookup returns CDR1 SGHAT and CDR2 FQNNGV. The CDR3 bases are TGTGCCAGCAGCCAGGGGACAGCCCTCTATTTT. Residues: CASSQGTALYF.

Points on this clonotype: The CDR3 carries no conserved terminal phenylalanine or tryptophan, so it likely arises from a read error. This chain joins TRBV11-3 and TRBJ2-1, with 12 positions matching TRBD2. J lost 8 bases, V lost 5 bases, and 4 bases had no gene match. This CDR3 has 14 amino acids. Germline-derived CDR1 and CDR2 are SGHNT and YENEEA. The CDR3 DNA follows: TGTGCCAGCAGCCGACTAGCGGGGGAGCATGAGCAGTTCCTC. Translated, it gives CASSRLAGEHEQFL.

With respect to this clonotype: As the CDR3 is not closed by the conserved phenylalanine or tryptophan, this likely results from a read error. This rearrangement joins TRBV11-2 to TRBJ2-1; tentative D call: TRBD1 (6 bases). CDR3 length: 15 amino acids. The V gene's germline CDR1 is SGHAT and CDR2 FQNNGV. This CDR3 reads CDSGLGGGSNNEQFS. The CDR3 DNA reads as TGTGACAGCGGCTTAGGTGGGGGCTCCAACAATGAGCAGTTCTCC.

This clonotype was recorded a few times. The missing conserved phenylalanine or tryptophan at the end of this CDR3 makes a read error likely. J is TRBJ2-7 and V is TRBV4-3, with 7 nucleotides matching TRBD1. Germline assignment: CDR1 LGHNA and CDR2 YSLEER. The CDR3 extends over 15 amino acids. V lost 0 bases to trimming and J lost 7 bases; unmatched junction nucleotides: 9. Here the CDR3 reads CASSQDRWTGREQYL. CDR3 nucleotides: TGCGCCAGCAGCCAAGACCGATGGACAGGACGGGAGCAGTACCTC.

This clonotype has just one count. A junction boundary mismatches the germline segment, possibly from a read error. V is TRBV11-1 and J is TRBJ2-4; 7 positions match TRBD1. Per the germline V gene, CDR1 is SGHAT and CDR2 is FQDESV (reference sequence). This CDR3 region has 16 residues. CDR3 in DNA: TGTGCCAACAGCAAAGCAAGGGACAGTTCCAAAAACATTCAGTACTTC. Translating it yields CANSKARDSSKNIQYF.

About this clonotype itself: An end of the junction differs from the germline gene, which may be a read error. The chain recombines TRBV11-1 with TRBJ2-2, with 7 bases matching TRBD2. CDR1 SGHAT and CDR2 FQDESV come from the germline V gene (reference sequence). CDR3 length equals 16 residues. The CDR3 DNA is TGTGCCAGCAGCAGGGCTATGGCGGGAGTGCCCGGGGAGCTGTTTTTC. Residues: CASSRAMAGVPGELFF.

This clonotype is termed medium-sized. CDR3 sequence: CASGTGTTLMDEQFF. CDR3 sequence (DNA): TGTGCTAGTGGGACCGGGACTACCCTTATGGATGAGCAGTTCTTC. V gene TRBV12-5 combines with J gene TRBJ2-1; 7 bases fit TRBD2. V shed 6 bases and J 8 bases; nucleotides not matched to a gene: 13. The germline V gene encodes CDR1 LGHNT and CDR2 FRNRAP. The CDR3 has 15 residues.

Concerning this clonotype itself: A single base separates this from a much larger clone, so it may be a read error. V usage is TRBV2 and J usage is TRBJ1-5; no firm D call. The CDR3 totals 13 residues. Germline loops: CDR1 SNHLY, CDR2 FYNNEI. The CDR3 bases are TGTGCCAGCAGTCCCCTAAGCCAGCAGCCCCTGCATTTT. It codes for CASSPLSQQPLHF.

As concerns this clonotype: A read error may be the cause here, since a much bigger clone is one base away. The gene calls are TRBV6-6 and TRBJ2-7, with a tentative D call TRBD2 (5 bases). V was trimmed by 6 bases and J by 7 bases, leaving 19 bases between them. CDR1 and CDR2 (germline): MNHNY, SVGAGI (reference sequence). This CDR3 comprises 14 residues. Written as DNA, the CDR3 is TGTGCCAGCAGACCTAGGAGGCAGGCCCGGGAGCAGTACTTC. It codes for CASRPRRQAREQYF.

Turning to this clonotype: As the CDR3 is not closed by the conserved phenylalanine or tryptophan, this likely results from a read error. This chain links TRBV14 with TRBJ2-7; 9 bases line up with TRBD2. CDR3 length: 16 residues. The germline CDR1 and CDR2 sequences are SGHDN and FVKESK. This CDR3 is CASSQDLAGPTKEQYL. The CDR3 DNA reads as TGTGCCAGTAGCCAAGACCTAGCGGGACCCACTAAAGAGCAGTACCTC.

Notes on this clonotype: The germline gene is not matched at one end of the junction; a read error may be the cause. This chain links TRBV11-2 with TRBJ2-7; a weak D match, TRBD2 (5 bases). The better agreement between TRBJ2-1 and the DNA end casts doubt on the J call. CDR1 is SGHAT and CDR2 is FQNNGV in the germline V gene. The CDR3 loop spans 13 amino acids. The CDR3 here is CVSSTGNTYEQFF. The CDR3 DNA reads TGTGTCAGCAGCACCGGGAACACCTACGAGCAGTTCTTC.

Notes on this clonotype: At one boundary the junction diverges from the germline segment, which might be a read error. The chain combines TRBV29-1 with TRBJ2-7, with D possibly being TRBD1 (5 bases). Germline assignment: CDR1 SQVTM and CDR2 ANQGSEA. The CDR3 is 13 amino acids. Here the CDR3 DNA reads TGCAGGGTAAGACAGTGGGCATTTTACGAGCAGTATTTC. It yields the protein CRVRQWAFYEQYF.

Concerning this clonotype itself: Germline and junction disagree at one end, which may indicate a read error. The CDR3 protein is CATSLTTSGRAGRDTQYF. The CDR3 DNA is TGTGCCACCAGCTTAACTACTAGCGGGAGGGCGGGGCGAGATACGCAGTATTTC. The chain links TRBV11-2 to TRBJ2-3; the match to TRBD2 covers 13 bases. The germline CDR1 and CDR2 sequences are SGHAT and FQNNGV. The CDR3 totals 18 residues.

This clonotype showed up just once. Sequence at one end of the junction differs from germline and may be a read error. This chain links TRBV11-2 with TRBJ2-5; the D gene is possibly TRBD2 (5 bases). Germline lookup yields CDR1 SGHAT and CDR2 FQNNGV. The CDR3 is made up of 14 amino acids. The CDR3 here is CVSGSPGSWETQYF. CDR3 in DNA: TGTGTCAGCGGCTCCCCGGGGAGCTGGGAGACCCAGTACTTC.